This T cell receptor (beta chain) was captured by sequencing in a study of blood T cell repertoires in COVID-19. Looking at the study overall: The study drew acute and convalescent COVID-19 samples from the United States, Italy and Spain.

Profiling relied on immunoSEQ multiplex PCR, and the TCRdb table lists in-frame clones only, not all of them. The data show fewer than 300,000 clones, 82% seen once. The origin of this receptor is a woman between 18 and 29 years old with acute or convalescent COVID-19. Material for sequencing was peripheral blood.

Here the CDR3 reads CASSASYPANTGELFF. The DNA of the CDR3 is TGTGCCAGCAGTGCTTCCTACCCCGCGAACACCGGGGAGCTGTTTTTT. The genes are TRBV25-1 and TRBJ2-2; D call uncertain. CDR3 length: 16 amino acids. The germline V and J ends were trimmed by 4 bases and 0 bases, with 12 bases remaining between them. Germline V gene lookup returns CDR1 MGHDK and CDR2 SYGVNS.